This is a list of T cell receptor beta chains from one sample in a study of human T cells and chemical hapten exposure. TCRdb reanalysed the RACE reads using MiXCR and keeps one entry per CDR3 protein. The sample lists 82,000 or so distinct CDR3 sequences, over 10% seen once, with approximately 5% in the top ten. The sample consisted of whole blood, taken in connection with sensitization to the hapten diphenylcyclopropenone (DPC). The receptors here all came from a woman aged 45-65 years with alopecia areata. Some clones in this sample may be carry-over from other donors' samples. The CDR3 runs from the conserved cysteine through the conserved F or W. The D gene is left open where the match is weak. Not every row has a clone size; where given, it reads once, few, many or a size class.

>TRBJ2-6|-|few|TRBV4-2
TGTGCCAGCAGCCAAGACTTGGCAGGGTCCGGGGCCAACGTCCTGACTTTC
CASSQDLAGSGANVLTF
>TRBJ2-1|TRBD2|many|TRBV7-8
TGTGCCAGCAGAAAGACCGGGACAATGGGACTAGCCGGTGTATCCTTC
CASRKTGTMGLAGVSF
>TRBJ1-5|-|many|TRBV7-9
TGTGCCAGCAGCCAAGACAATCAGCCCCAGCATTTT
CASSQDNQPQHF
>TRBJ1-6|-|few|TRBV5-1
TGCGCCAGCAGCTTGGCTGGAAGGGGTTCACCCCTCCACTTT
CASSLAGRGSPLHF
>TRBJ2-5|-|-|TRBV27
TGTGCCAGCAGCCATATGGGCCCTGAGACCCAGTACTTC
CASSHMGPETQYF
>TRBJ2-2|-|-|TRBV29-1
TGCAGCGTTGGAAGGGGGGGACGGACCACCGGGGAGCTGTTTTTT
CSVGRGGRTTGELFF
>TRBJ2-1|TRBD1|few|TRBV15
TGTGCCACCAGCGACGGACAGGGCTACAATGAGCAGTTCTTC
CATSDGQGYNEQFF
>TRBJ1-5|-|-|TRBV5-1
TGCGCCAGCAGCTTGGACGGGGCCCATCAGCCCCAGCATTTT
CASSLDGAHQPQHF
>TRBJ1-1|-|-|TRBV5-1
TGCGCCAGCAGCTTCGACAAGATGAACACTGAAGCTTTCTTT
CASSFDKMNTEAFF
>TRBJ1-6|TRBD1|many|TRBV5-1
TGCGCCAGCAGCTTGGAGACAGGGGAGCATTCACCCCTCCACTTT
CASSLETGEHSPLHF
>TRBJ2-3|-|few|TRBV6-4
TGTGCCAGCAGTCGTCGGGACTTCAGCACAGATACGCAGTATTTT
CASSRRDFSTDTQYF
>TRBJ1-5|-|-|TRBV28
TGTGCCGGCCAAAGACAGAACTCTCAGCCCCAGCATTTT
CAGQRQNSQPQHF
>TRBJ1-1|-|many|TRBV5-1
TGCGCCAGCACGAAGGGGCAGGGCACTGAAGCTTTCTTT
CASTKGQGTEAFF
>TRBJ2-2|TRBD2|few|TRBV3-1
TGTGCCAGCAGCCGACTAGCGGAGGCCGGGGAGCTGTTTTTT
CASSRLAEAGELFF
>TRBJ1-4|TRBD1|-|TRBV4-1
TGCGCCAGCAGTACAGGGGTTATTGGAACTAATGAAAAACTGTTTTTT
CASSTGVIGTNEKLFF
>TRBJ1-2|TRBD1|many|TRBV29-1
TGCAGCGTCTACGGACAGGGGAATGGCTACACCTTC
CSVYGQGNGYTF
>TRBJ2-1|TRBD2|many|TRBV7-3
TGTGCCAGCAGCCCCCGTTGGGCGGGAGAGGCGTCCTACAATGAGCAGTTCTTC
CASSPRWAGEASYNEQFF
>TRBJ1-6|-|few|TRBV9
TGTGCCAGCAGCGTAGACGACTCCCGGCCCCTCCACTTT
CASSVDDSRPLHF